This TCR beta chain was captured by sequencing in a study of blood T cell repertoires in COVID-19. Whole-study context: PBMCs, B-cell-depleted T cells, or T cells were the source of the cDNA or gDNA that made up the material.

Using immunoSEQ multiplex PCR, the repertoire was profiled, and TCRdb retains in-frame clones only, with some absent. The table shows some 73,000 clones, with 65% to 85% occurring only once. The CDR3 consists of 16 residues. The ends were cut back, 6 bases at V and 3 bases at J, with 20 bases in the middle. Germline V gene sequence: CDR1 SGHVS, CDR2 FQNEAQ. V usage is TRBV7-8 and J usage is TRBJ1-2; tentative D call: TRBD1 (6 bases). The receptor's source is a woman between 55 and 75 years old with acute or convalescent COVID-19. Input material: peripheral blood. The CDR3 loop reads CASRRLGGGPDYGYTF. The CDR3 nucleotides read TGTGCCAGCAGGCGACTTGGGGGCGGCCCGGACTATGGCTACACCTTC.